This T cell receptor beta chain comes out of a study of metastatic and nonmetastatic thyroid tumors. About the research overall: Samples came from malignant and benign thyroid patients, and repertoires were compared across blood and tumor or nodule tissue.

Among the patients, none had received any treatment before thyroid surgery. General study results and limits: Relative to benign nodules, malignant thyroid tumors were reportedly characterized by significantly elevated TCR beta diversity in blood and tumor.

With MiXCR, TCRdb reprocessed the PCR reads. The sample has 20,000 to 25,000 clones; 14% to 15% are singletons. This clone was recorded a few times. No antigen is known for it. Since no conserved phenylalanine or tryptophan closes the CDR3, a read error is the likely cause. The limits of the CDR3 on the DNA are not certain, so only TCRdb's listed CDR3 is given. The sample was tumor tissue. The sequence was collected from a female donor with papillary thyroid cancer or a benign thyroid nodule (not recorded which). Some clones in this sample may be carry-over from other donors' samples.

The CDR3 sequence is CASSPTQAG. The genes are TRBV7-2 and TRBJ2-7; no check of the table's D call, TRBD2, against the DNA was made. Germline V gene sequence: CDR1 SGHTA, CDR2 FQGNSA. From its first to its last residue, the CDR3 has 9 amino acids.